The entry below describes one T cell receptor beta chain. Per germline, CDR1 SGHTA and CDR2 FQGNSA. V was pared by 4 bases and J by 7 bases, with 13 bases between. This CDR3 contains 14 residues. These data originate in a study of cytomegalovirus exposure and HLA in healthy donors. This PCR relied on a set of 60 Vbeta primers and 13 Jbeta primers. This table comes from immunoSEQ multiplex PCR, and its TCRdb copy is limited to in-frame clones, with some not included. The profile shows 150,000 to 200,000 clones, 77% of them singletons. The sequence was obtained from a woman aged 25 to 45 in good health and CMV-seropositive. The sequencing input was PBMCs. The V call is TRBV7-2, the J call TRBJ2-2, with D possibly matching TRBD1 (6 bases). CDR3 bases: TGTGCCAGCAGCTCCCGCAGGGGAGACGGGGAGCTGTTTTTT. This gives the protein CASSSRRGDGELFF.